This record covers a single T cell receptor beta chain. Time point: cycle 4 day 1 (C4D1), after less than seven weeks of nivolumab. The patients all showed relapse after autologous stem cell transplantation, while their brentuximab vedotin exposure varied. This sample was taken from a study of PD-1 blockade in classical Hodgkin lymphoma. Libraries were prepared by immunoSEQ multiplex PCR; TCRdb keeps only in-frame clonotypes and omits some of them. The data contain tens of thousands of clones, about 80% of them seen just once; the ten biggest clones take up under 20%. Specimen: peripheral blood mononuclear cells (PBMCs), collected before the fourth cycle of nivolumab. The receptor's source is a human donor with classical Hodgkin lymphoma.

The CDR3 region is CASSPQGQGNQPQHF. The DNA of the CDR3 is TGCGCCAGCAGCCCCCAAGGGCAGGGCAATCAGCCCCAGCATTTT. The chain is built from TRBV5-1 and TRBJ1-5; D remains ambiguous. Trimming removed 4 bases from V and 2 bases from J, with 13 bases in between. CDR3 length equals 15 residues. The germline gives CDR1 SGHRS, CDR2 YFSETQ.